Below are 21 T cell receptor beta chains sequenced from a single sample in a study of vaccination and CD4 T cells after COVID-19 (dated by TCRdb to between 2022 and 2023). The treatment or condition label of this sample denotes: roughly nine-day PBMC culture with coronavirus spike peptide pools or control peptides (ViraFEST assay). Library preparation was by PCR. The run used an Illumina iSeq 100. TCR sequencing of DNA from cultured CD4+ T cells used the Oncomine TCR Beta short-read assay at the Johns Hopkins FTIC core. TCRdb's own reprocessing of the public reads used fastp at Q25 and MiXCR and kept productive beta chains. Entries are consolidated by CDR3 protein sequence, retaining the most common genes and DNA. This sample holds 14,000 or so distinct CDR3 sequences; about 29% were observed only once. Together, the top ten hold 22% of the sample. The antigens these receptors bind are not known. The sequenced sample was cultured CD4+ T cells from blood. The origin of the receptors is a human donor with COVID-19.

The CDR3 DNA is TGTGCCAGCAGTCCACGGGGCAAACCCCCTAAGGGGCAGTATTTT. This codes for CASSPRGKPPKGQYF. The J gene is TRBJ2-3, the V gene TRBV12-3 or TRBV12-4; D possibly matches TRBD1 or TRBD2 (5 bases each). Deletions cut 5 bases from V and 11 bases from J, with 23 bases between. This CDR3 spans 15 amino acids.

As concerns this clonotype: Germline and junction disagree at one end, which may indicate a read error. This rearrangement joins TRBV18 to TRBJ1-3; D not certain. The CDR3 length is 14 residues. Germline CDR1 reads KGHSH; CDR2 reads LQKENI. The CDR3 sequence: CASSPDHSGNTIYF. The CDR3 nucleotides read TGTGCCAGTTCACCGGACCACTCTGGAAACACCATATATTTT.

The chain combines TRBV19 with TRBJ1-3; D not resolved. V lost 2 bases to trimming and J lost 0 bases, with 8 bases between them. This CDR3 has 15 amino acids. The germline V gene has CDR1 LNHDA and CDR2 SQIVND (reference sequence). The CDR3 DNA sequence: TGTGCCAGTAGTATATTTTCGGACTCTGGAAACACCATATATTTT. Translating gives CASSIFSDSGNTIYF.

CDR3 sequence reads: CASSPRQGKSYGYTF. Written as DNA, the CDR3 is TGTGCCAGCTCACCTCGACAGGGGAAGAGCTATGGCTACACCTTC. This sequence joins TRBV18 and TRBJ1-2; 8 nucleotides agree with TRBD1. Looked up from germline, CDR1 is KGHSH and CDR2 is LQKENI. The ends lost 3 bases at V and 4 bases at J; junction bases unmatched: 7. The CDR3 consists of 15 residues.

This chain links TRBV12-5 with TRBJ2-1; TRBD2 matches at 8 bases. With 5 bases clipped from V and 6 bases from J, the junction kept 6 bases outside the gene matches. The CDR3 contains 14 residues. Germline V gives CDR1 LGHNT, CDR2 FRNRAP. The CDR3 here is CASGASGTSNEQFF. The CDR3, as DNA: TGTGCTAGTGGTGCGTCCGGGACTAGCAATGAGCAGTTCTTC.

The chain recombines TRBV5-1 with TRBJ1-1, with TRBD1 matching over 8 bases. This CDR3 contains 13 residues. V trimming: 7 bases; J trimming: 4 bases; junction bases outside the gene matches: 6. Germline V gene lookup returns CDR1 SGHRS and CDR2 YFSETQ. CDR3 coding DNA: TGCGCCAGCCAGAGGACAGGGAGCACTGAAGCTTTCTTT. Its protein is CASQRTGSTEAFF.

This clonotype was detected a few times. V usage is TRBV7-8 and J usage is TRBJ1-3, with D tentatively TRBD1 (5 bases). The CDR3 is 15 amino acids. With 2 bases removed from V and 0 bases from J, the gap between germline ends came to 8 bases. CDR1 and CDR2 from the germline V gene are SGHVS and FQNEAQ. CDR3 residues: CASSLSDSSGNTIYF. CDR3 nucleotides: TGTGCCAGCAGCTTAAGTGACAGCTCTGGAAACACCATATATTTT.

The rearrangement joins TRBV25-1 to TRBJ1-5, with D perhaps matching TRBD1 (5 bases). V was trimmed by 3 bases and J by 0 bases, leaving 12 bases between them. This CDR3 region has 16 residues. The germline V gene encodes CDR1 MGHDK and CDR2 SYGVNS. CDR3 bases: TGTGCCAGCAGTGATCTCGTAGGGGATAGCAATCAGCCCCAGCATTTT. Protein product: CASSDLVGDSNQPQHF. The whole variable domain, remainder taken from reference TRBV25-1 and TRBJ1-5, is EADIYQTPRYLVIGTGKKITLECSQTMGHDKMYWYQQDPGMELHLIHYSYGVNSTEKGDLSSESTVSRIRTEHFPLTLESARPSHTSQYLCASSDLVGDSNQPQHFGDGTRLSIL.

This clonotype was observed a handful of times. V gene TRBV6-1 combines with J gene TRBJ2-3, with 14 bases aligning to TRBD2. The CDR3 covers 18 residues. J lost 2 bases, V lost 7 bases, and 11 bases had no gene match. The germline V gene encodes CDR1 MNHNS and CDR2 SASEGT. The CDR3 is CASTRTSGGNRNTDTQYF. The CDR3 bases are TGTGCCAGCACCAGGACTAGCGGGGGGAACCGGAACACAGATACGCAGTATTTT.

This chain's CDR3 is CATALGGAGNTEAFF. The CDR3 bases are TGTGCCACAGCCCTCGGGGGCGCCGGGAACACTGAAGCTTTCTTT. This rearrangement joins TRBV15 to TRBJ1-1, with D tentatively TRBD1 (6 bases). The CDR3 consists of 15 residues. Germline V gene lookup returns CDR1 LNHNV and CDR2 YYDKDF (reference sequence). V lost 9 bases to trimming and J lost 1 base, with 18 bases between them.

The V gene is TRBV3-1, the J gene TRBJ2-3; D is unclear. Germline assignment: CDR1 LGHDT and CDR2 YNNKEL (reference sequence). The V end lost 4 bases, the J end lost 0 bases, and 11 bases lay between the germline ends. The CDR3 covers 15 residues. The CDR3 spells CASSPVRPSTDTQYF. The CDR3 nucleotides read TGTGCCAGCAGCCCGGTTCGGCCTAGCACAGATACGCAGTATTTT.

This clonotype was counted between two and nine times. The V call is TRBV30, the J call TRBJ1-1; D call uncertain. Trimming left V 3 bases short and J 4 bases short, with 15 bases between. Germline CDR1 and CDR2: GTSNPN and SVGIG (reference sequence). The CDR3 is made up of 14 amino acids. The CDR3 region has the DNA TGTGCCTGGAGCCGGCTCAGAAATCGCACTGAAGCTTTCTTT. It is translated as CAWSRLRNRTEAFF.

The rearrangement joins TRBV11-1 to TRBJ2-1; no definite D call. Matching the DNA end better, TRBJ2-7 makes the J call doubtful. This CDR3 contains 13 residues. Per germline, CDR1 SGHAT and CDR2 FQDESV (reference sequence). Here the CDR3 reads CASSSQVNYEQYF. Here the CDR3 DNA reads TGTGCCAGCAGCTCGCAGGTCAACTACGAGCAGTACTTC.

The chain combines TRBV18 with TRBJ1-2; tentatively, D is TRBD1 (6 bases). Germline CDR1 KGHSH, CDR2 LQKENI. The CDR3 runs to 16 residues. V dropped 2 bases and J dropped 5 bases, with 18 bases sitting between them. CDR3 amino acids: CASSPFDRSGGYGYTF. The CDR3 region has the DNA TGTGCCAGCTCACCATTCGACAGGTCGGGGGGGTATGGCTACACCTTC.

This rearrangement joins TRBV27 to TRBJ1-3, with D unclear. Germline V gene lookup returns CDR1 MNHEY and CDR2 SMNVEV (reference sequence). This CDR3 is built from 12 residues. The V end was cut by 4 bases, the J end by 4 bases, with 5 bases between. In DNA, the CDR3 is TGTGCCAGCAGTTCCACCGGAAACACCATATATTTT. This gives the protein CASSSTGNTIYF.

The chain combines TRBV4-2 with TRBJ2-1; 15 bases fit TRBD2. CDR1 LGHNA and CDR2 YNFKEQ come from the germline V gene. The CDR3 is made up of 15 amino acids. After removal of 6 bases from V and 6 bases from J, the junction contained 3 bases not matched to a gene. The CDR3 is CASRGLAGGSNEQFF. CDR3 sequence (DNA): TGTGCCAGCAGGGGACTAGCGGGGGGTTCCAATGAGCAGTTCTTC.

Only a few counts were recorded for this clonotype. The genes are TRBV6-2 or TRBV6-3 and TRBJ1-1; D is perhaps TRBD1 (5 bases). Trimming shortened V by 6 bases and J by 1 base, and 15 bases separated the two germline ends. The germline V gene has CDR1 MNHEY and CDR2 SVGEGT. This CDR3 has 15 residues. CDR3 amino acids: CASRNLGDRNTEAFF. DNA of the CDR3: TGTGCCAGCAGAAACTTAGGCGACAGGAACACTGAAGCTTTCTTT.

The chain links TRBV11-3 to TRBJ1-3; D is unclear. The CDR3 has 17 residues. The germline CDR1 and CDR2 sequences are SGHNT and YENEEA. The ends were cut back, 4 bases at V and 0 bases at J, with 16 bases in the middle. CDR3 in amino acids: CASSSGTQRLSGNTIYF. The CDR3 DNA sequence: TGTGCCAGCAGCTCAGGAACCCAGCGGCTCTCTGGAAACACCATATATTTT.

The CDR3 DNA reads TGTGCCAGCAGTACCCGACCAGGAGGAACGACCAACTACGAGCAGTACTTC. It translates to CASSTRPGGTTNYEQYF. V is TRBV6-1 and J is TRBJ2-7, with D maybe TRBD2 (5 bases). The CDR3 contains 17 residues. The germline CDR1 and CDR2 sequences are MNHNS and SASEGT. V dropped 5 bases and J dropped 3 bases, with 23 bases sitting between them.

V usage is TRBV3-1 and J usage is TRBJ1-6; TRBD1 might be the D (5 bases). The V gene lost 10 bases and the J gene lost 5 bases, with 12 bases spanning the gap. Germline CDR1 LGHDT, CDR2 YNNKEL (reference sequence). The CDR3 consists of 13 residues. The DNA of the CDR3 is TGTGCCACTCGGGACGCCAATAATTCACCCCTCCACTTT. It codes for CATRDANNSPLHF.

The chain employs TRBV5-1 and TRBJ2-7, with D hard to call. The V and J ends lost 5 bases and 3 bases respectively, with 9 bases between them. Germline V gene sequence: CDR1 SGHRS, CDR2 YFSETQ. The CDR3 contains 12 residues. The CDR3 loop is CASSLTDYEQYF. The CDR3 region has the DNA TGCGCCAGCAGTTTAACAGACTACGAGCAGTACTTC.